One and the same sample provided the 22 T cell receptor beta chains below, sequenced in a study of T cell repertoires in MIS-A myocarditis. The method was immunoSEQ multiplex PCR; TCRdb's version includes in-frame clones alone and lacks a portion of them. Of roughly 6,600 clones in the sample, less than 80% were seen once. Sequencing used right inferior lung lobe tissue obtained at autopsy. The receptors stem from a man aged 18 to 29 with fulminant myocarditis from multisystem inflammatory syndrome in adults (MIS-A) after COVID-19.

V and J are TRBV11-2 and TRBJ2-7; D perhaps matches TRBD1 (6 bases). Trimming took 4 bases from V and 2 from J, leaving 9 bases between them. The CDR3 is 13 residues long. Germline V gives CDR1 SGHAT, CDR2 FQNNGV. CDR3 nucleotides: TGTGCCAGCAGCTCTAAGGGGGCCTACGAGCAGTACTTC. The encoded protein is CASSSKGAYEQYF.

The chain has TRBV27 and TRBJ1-2; 8 bases line up with TRBD1. V was clipped by 2 bases and J by 8 bases; unmatched bases: 7. Germline CDR1 and CDR2: MNHEY and SMNVEV (reference sequence). The CDR3 contains 14 residues. CDR3: CASSLKGQAGGYTF. Here the CDR3 DNA reads TGTGCCAGCAGTTTAAAGGGACAGGCAGGGGGCTACACCTTC.

The rearrangement uses TRBV6-6 and TRBJ1-3; tentatively, D is TRBD1 (5 bases). The CDR3 runs to 14 residues. Trimming pared 2 bases from V and 1 base from J, leaving 6 bases between. CDR1 is MNHNY and CDR2 is SVGAGI in the germline V gene (reference sequence). DNA for the CDR3: TGTGCCAGCAGTTACAGGGGTTCTGGAAACACCATATATTTT. This encodes CASSYRGSGNTIYF.

This clone turned up a few times. This chain joins TRBV6-1 and TRBJ2-1; 8 bases align to TRBD2. The CDR3 sequence is 16 residues long. V was pared by 3 bases and J by 0 bases, with 4 bases of the junction left unmatched. Germline V gene sequence: CDR1 MNHNS, CDR2 SASEGT. CDR3 in DNA: TGTGCCAGCAGTGAGGATGCGGGAGGCTCCTACAATGAGCAGTTCTTC. Its translation: CASSEDAGGSYNEQFF.

This chain links TRBV6-5 with TRBJ1-5; maybe TRBD1 (5 bases). The length of the CDR3 is 15 residues. Germline CDR1 MNHEY, CDR2 SVGAGI. V lost 0 bases, J lost 7 bases, and 13 bases lay in between. CDR3 amino acids: CASSYSNRPGQPQHF. The DNA for the CDR3 is TGTGCCAGCAGTTACTCTAACAGGCCGGGACAGCCCCAGCATTTT.

This chain connects TRBV4-2 to TRBJ1-1; no reliable D call. Per germline, CDR1 LGHNA and CDR2 YNFKEQ. The ends were cut back, 5 bases at V and 1 base at J, with 11 bases in the middle. CDR3 length: 14 residues. The CDR3 loop is CASSSRQTNTEAFF. The DNA of the CDR3 is TGTGCCAGCAGCTCCCGCCAGACGAACACTGAAGCTTTCTTT.

There are a few counts of this clone. This rearrangement joins TRBV25-1 to TRBJ1-4; TRBD1 matches at 10 bases. Germline CDR1 and CDR2: MGHDK and SYGVNS. The CDR3 has 15 amino acids. Losses at the gene ends were 2 bases for V and 7 bases for J; bases not matched to a gene: 4. DNA of the CDR3: TGTGCCAGCAGTGAAGGAGGGACAGGGGCTGAAAAACTGTTTTTT. Translated: CASSEGGTGAEKLFF.

The chain combines TRBV28 with TRBJ2-6; D may be TRBD1 or TRBD2 (5 bases each). V lost 5 bases and J lost 1, with 9 bases in between. Germline V gene lookup returns CDR1 MDHEN and CDR2 SYDVKM. CDR3 length: 15 amino acids. As DNA, the CDR3 is TGTGCCAGCAGTCCTGGGGGTTCTGGGGCCAACGTCCTGACTTTC. It translates to CASSPGGSGANVLTF.

V is TRBV7-6 and J is TRBJ2-1; D not resolved. The germline V gene has CDR1 SGHVS and CDR2 FNYEAQ. The germline V and J ends were trimmed by 0 bases and 0 bases, with 6 bases remaining between them. The CDR3 consists of 15 residues. The CDR3 nucleotides are TGTGCCAGCAGCTTAGCTACGAACTCCTACAATGAGCAGTTCTTC. It yields the protein CASSLATNSYNEQFF.

CDR3 DNA sequence: TGTGCCAGCTCCAATAACTATGGCTACACCTTC. Translated: CASSNNYGYTF. The rearrangement uses TRBV5-5 and TRBJ1-2; D is ambiguous. This CDR3 has 11 amino acids. The ends were cut back, 7 bases at V and 1 base at J, with 5 bases in the middle. CDR1 is SGHKS, CDR2 YYEKEE, per germline (reference sequence).

The rearrangement uses TRBV19 and TRBJ2-5; D not certain. Per the germline V gene, CDR1 is LNHDA and CDR2 is SQIVND (reference sequence). Trimming took off 3 bases at V and 3 bases at J, with 8 bases between the two ends. The length of the CDR3 is 13 residues. CDR3 protein: CASSILHEETQYF. The CDR3 nucleotides are TGTGCCAGTAGTATTCTACATGAAGAGACCCAGTACTTC.

The genes are TRBV28 and TRBJ2-5; no definite D call. This CDR3 is 14 amino acids long. The germline gives CDR1 MDHEN, CDR2 SYDVKM. V lost 7 bases to trimming and J lost 0 bases, with 12 bases between them. The CDR3 protein is CASKDTGYQETQYF. In DNA, the CDR3 is TGTGCCAGCAAAGATACGGGTTACCAAGAGACCCAGTACTTC.

This chain links TRBV30 with TRBJ2-5; D possibly matches TRBD1 or TRBD2 (5 bases each). The V end lost 2 bases, the J end lost 1 base, and 11 bases lay between the germline ends. Germline V gene lookup returns CDR1 GTSNPN and CDR2 SVGIG (reference sequence). The CDR3 is 14 residues long. CDR3 region: CAWSSGDLQETQYF. The DNA for the CDR3 is TGTGCCTGGAGTTCTGGGGACCTCCAAGAGACCCAGTACTTC.

V usage is TRBV4-3 and J usage is TRBJ2-7; D unclear. CDR3 length: 12 residues. Germline CDR1 LGHNA, CDR2 YSLEER. The V and J ends lost 1 base and 7 bases respectively, with 8 bases between them. CDR3 residues: CASSQAAGEQYF. The CDR3 DNA reads TGCGCCAGCAGCCAAGCGGCTGGTGAGCAGTACTTC.

This rearrangement joins TRBV5-4 to TRBJ2-7; D is unresolved. The length of the CDR3 is 14 residues. CDR1 and CDR2 (germline): SGHNT, YYREEE (reference sequence). V was shortened by 1 base and J by 2 bases, with 10 bases between the two germline ends. The CDR3 region has the DNA TGTGCCAGCAGCTTGTGGTCAGGTACCTACGAGCAGTACTTC. This codes for CASSLWSGTYEQYF.

The V gene is TRBV5-1, the J gene TRBJ2-3, with 7 bases fitting TRBD2. Germline loops: CDR1 SGHRS, CDR2 YFSETQ. V lost 2 bases and J lost 3; bases outside the gene matches: 6. This CDR3 spans 15 amino acids. CDR3 protein: CASSFGRERTDTQYF. DNA for the CDR3: TGCGCCAGCAGCTTTGGGCGGGAGAGGACAGATACGCAGTATTTT.

V and J are TRBV6-6 and TRBJ2-5; 8 nucleotides agree with TRBD1. CDR1 is MNHNY and CDR2 is SVGAGI in the germline V gene (reference sequence). The CDR3 has 13 amino acids. The V and J ends lost 7 bases and 4 bases, in that order; junction bases with no gene match: 5. The CDR3 DNA follows: TGTGCCAGCATGCCAGGGGGCGGAGAGACCCAGTACTTC. Translation: CASMPGGGETQYF.

The rearrangement joins TRBV12-5 to TRBJ1-1; D is perhaps TRBD1 (5 bases). V lost 7 bases to trimming and J lost 2 bases, with 14 bases between them. Germline V gives CDR1 LGHNT, CDR2 FRNRAP. The CDR3 consists of 14 residues. DNA of the CDR3: TGTGCTAGTGCTCAACAGGAATTCAACACTGAAGCTTTCTTT. Encoded protein: CASAQQEFNTEAFF.

The chain has TRBV19 and TRBJ1-2; TRBD1 is a possible D gene (5 bases). The V end was cut by 3 bases, the J end by 5 bases, with 13 bases between. The CDR3 sequence is 14 residues long. CDR1 LNHDA and CDR2 SQIVND come from the germline V gene (reference sequence). The CDR3 DNA reads as TGTGCCAGTAGTATCGGGGCGACTGAGTATGGCTACACCTTC. Its protein product is CASSIGATEYGYTF.

This clone occurred once. V gene TRBV19 combines with J gene TRBJ2-6; 10 nucleotides line up with TRBD1. The germline CDR1 and CDR2 sequences are LNHDA and SQIVND (reference sequence). J was trimmed by 0 bases and V by 8 bases; bases with no gene match: 1. The CDR3 is 15 amino acids. Written as DNA, the CDR3 is TGTGCCAGTGGGACAGGGGACTCTGGGGCCAACGTCCTGACTTTC. Residues: CASGTGDSGANVLTF.

V and J are TRBV30 and TRBJ1-1; D unresolved. CDR3 length: 12 residues. The V gene's germline CDR1 is GTSNPN and CDR2 SVGIG (reference sequence). Trimming took off 2 bases at V and 5 bases at J, with 9 bases between the two ends. In nucleotides, the CDR3 is TGTGCCTGGAGTCAAGGGTGGACTGAAGCTTTCTTT. Translated: CAWSQGWTEAFF.

This clone was seen only a few times. The chain links TRBV27 to TRBJ2-7; tentative D call: TRBD1 (6 bases). In germline, CDR1 is MNHEY, CDR2 SMNVEV (reference sequence). The CDR3 length is 19 residues. The ends were cut back, 0 bases at V and 0 bases at J, with 21 bases in the middle. CDR3: CASSLSMRVGGVNSYEQYF. The CDR3 coding sequence is TGTGCCAGCAGTTTATCGATGAGGGTTGGGGGCGTGAACTCCTACGAGCAGTACTTC.